This TCR beta chain was found in a study of T cell changes during pregnancy in multiple sclerosis. The protocol was immunoSEQ multiplex PCR, while the TCRdb copy is restricted to in-frame clones and leaves out a portion. The sample includes more than 35,000 clones, roughly 89% of them seen just once. In its sample, this clone was seen once. V shed 5 bases, J shed 4 bases, and the junction held 6 bases outside the gene matches. The germline gives CDR1 SGHTA, CDR2 FQGNSA. This CDR3 comprises 15 residues. This sequence joins TRBV7-2 and TRBJ2-3, with 10 positions matching TRBD2. The TCR was taken from a female donor in good health, enrolled as a control in a pregnancy study. Sequencing used CD4+ T cells from peripheral blood mononuclear cells, obtained after pregnancy. CDR3: CASSLSGRASDTQYF. The CDR3, as DNA: TGTGCCAGCAGCCTAAGCGGGAGGGCCTCAGATACGCAGTATTTT.